The clone carrying this T cell receptor (beta chain) appeared many times. The antigen remains unidentified. This sample stems from a study of T-cell reconstitution after alpha-beta-depleted transplantation in children. Whole-study results and caveats: At one year after transplant, newly produced T cells mostly accounted for T-cell counts and diversity.

Trimming pared 2 bases from V and 4 bases from J, leaving 20 bases between. The CDR3 contains 17 residues. Germline V gene lookup returns CDR1 LGHNA and CDR2 YNFKEQ. The TCRbeta library was prepared with unique molecular identifiers. TCRdb fed the PCR reads into MiXCR, producing one record per CDR3 protein. The table includes 200,000 to 300,000 distinct CDR3 sequences, under 30% detected once. The specimen was PBMCs, collected before TCRalphabeta/CD19-depleted stem cell transplant. The rearrangement uses TRBV4-2 and TRBJ2-5; D unclear. This receptor was taken from a girl aged 2 to 10 with Fanconi anemia, due to receive a stem cell transplant. CDR3 sequence: CASSQNPSLIGGETQYF. DNA of the CDR3: TGTGCCAGCAGCCAAAACCCGTCCCTAATCGGCGGAGAGACCCAGTACTTC.